Listed below are T cell receptor beta chains from one sample, sequenced in a study of blood T cell repertoires in COVID-19. Assay: immunoSEQ multiplex PCR; the TCRdb copy retains only in-frame clones and omits some. The table includes about 250,000 clones, around 86% detected once. The sequenced sample was peripheral blood. All receptors come from a woman in her 30s with active or convalescent COVID-19. Each CDR3 is given with its conserved first and last residue. The order of the fields is clone size, V gene, D gene, J gene, CDR3 protein, CDR3 DNA. The D gene is left open where the match is weak. Size is stated for part of the rows, as once, few or many counts, or as a class when the clone is expanded.

clone size: -; V gene: TRBV18; D gene: -; J gene: TRBJ1-1; CDR3 protein: CASSPWGLRGNTEAFF; CDR3 DNA: TGTGCCAGCTCACCTTGGGGACTCCGGGGGAACACTGAAGCTTTCTTT
clone size: -; V gene: TRBV9; D gene: -; J gene: TRBJ2-3; CDR3 protein: CASSVAPQGGADTQYF; CDR3 DNA: TGTGCCAGCAGCGTAGCCCCACAGGGTGGGGCAGATACGCAGTATTTT
clone size: -; V gene: TRBV6-5; D gene: TRBD1; J gene: TRBJ1-1; CDR3 protein: CASSNYDRALEVAFF; CDR3 DNA: TGTGCCAGCAGTAACTACGACAGGGCCTTGGAGGTAGCTTTCTTT
clone size: -; V gene: TRBV6-5; D gene: -; J gene: TRBJ1-1; CDR3 protein: CASSYPGVGSTEAFF; CDR3 DNA: TGTGCCAGCAGTTACCCAGGGGTAGGAAGCACTGAAGCTTTCTTT
clone size: once; V gene: TRBV19; D gene: -; J gene: TRBJ2-3; CDR3 protein: CASSIQGRDTQYF; CDR3 DNA: TGTGCCAGTAGTATACAGGGAAGGGATACGCAGTATTTT
clone size: -; V gene: TRBV7-2; D gene: -; J gene: TRBJ2-7; CDR3 protein: CASSLVTEGEQYF; CDR3 DNA: TGTGCCAGCAGCTTGGTCACGGAGGGCGAGCAGTACTTC
clone size: -; V gene: TRBV2; D gene: -; J gene: TRBJ1-1; CDR3 protein: CASSESGESAEAFF; CDR3 DNA: TGTGCCAGCAGTGAATCGGGTGAATCGGCTGAAGCTTTCTTT
clone size: -; V gene: TRBV28; D gene: TRBD2; J gene: TRBJ2-7; CDR3 protein: CASSPTSGGTYEQYF; CDR3 DNA: TGTGCCAGCAGTCCGACTAGCGGGGGCACCTACGAGCAGTACTTC
clone size: -; V gene: TRBV29-1; D gene: TRBD1; J gene: TRBJ1-3; CDR3 protein: CSVRGQGPGNTIYF; CDR3 DNA: TGCAGCGTGAGAGGACAGGGTCCTGGAAACACCATATATTTT
clone size: -; V gene: TRBV5-1; D gene: -; J gene: TRBJ2-3; CDR3 protein: CASSSDTGARTDTQYF; CDR3 DNA: TGCGCCAGCAGCTCGGATACGGGAGCGCGCACAGATACGCAGTATTTT
clone size: -; V gene: TRBV7-2; D gene: -; J gene: TRBJ2-1; CDR3 protein: CASSLIMVRLGDEQFF; CDR3 DNA: TGTGCCAGCAGCTTAATTATGGTACGGTTAGGGGATGAGCAGTTCTTC
clone size: -; V gene: TRBV27; D gene: -; J gene: TRBJ1-4; CDR3 protein: CASSLNRVGEKLFF; CDR3 DNA: TGTGCCAGCAGTCTAAACAGGGTGGGCGAAAAACTGTTTTTT
clone size: few; V gene: TRBV15; D gene: -; J gene: TRBJ1-2; CDR3 protein: CATSSRIVGAQLSLYGYTF; CDR3 DNA: TGTGCCACCAGCAGCCGAATTGTGGGGGCCCAACTTTCATTATATGGCTACACCTTC
clone size: -; V gene: TRBV10-3; D gene: TRBD2; J gene: TRBJ2-2; CDR3 protein: CARASGGPNTGELFF; CDR3 DNA: TGTGCCAGAGCTAGCGGGGGGCCGAACACCGGGGAGCTGTTTTTT